This TCR beta chain was profiled in a study of T cell changes during pregnancy in multiple sclerosis. Germline lookup yields CDR1 MGHDK and CDR2 SYGVNS. The J segment lost 6 bases and the V segment lost 8 bases, leaving 16 bases of the junction unmatched. The CDR3 sequence is 15 residues long. TCRdb's table, derived via immunoSEQ multiplex PCR, lists solely in-frame clones and lacks some. This table holds around 80,000 clones, 90% to 95% found once. The sequenced sample was peripheral blood, obtained before pregnancy. The source of this sequence is a female donor with multiple sclerosis, enrolled in a pregnancy study. The rearrangement joins TRBV25-1 to TRBJ2-7; 7 bases are shared with TRBD2. CDR3 coding DNA: TGTGCCAGCGCCACTGGAGGACTAGGAATTGGCGAGCAGTACTTC. Translating gives CASATGGLGIGEQYF.